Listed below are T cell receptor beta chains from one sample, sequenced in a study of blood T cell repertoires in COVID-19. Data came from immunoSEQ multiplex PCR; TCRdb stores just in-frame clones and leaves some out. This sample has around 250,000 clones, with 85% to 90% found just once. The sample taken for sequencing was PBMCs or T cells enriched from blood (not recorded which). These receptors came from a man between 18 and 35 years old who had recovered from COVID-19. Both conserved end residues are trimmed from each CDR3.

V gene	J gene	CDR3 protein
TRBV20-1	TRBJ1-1	SASTGNTEAF
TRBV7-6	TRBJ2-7	ASSQTGGIYEQY
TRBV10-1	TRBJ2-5	ASSEGGQAETQY
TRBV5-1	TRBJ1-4	ASSVSEKLF
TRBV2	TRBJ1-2	ASSSPGQGDYGYT
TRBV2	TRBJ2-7	AIWTREALSSYEQY
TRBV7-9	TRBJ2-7	ASSLVGLVYEQY
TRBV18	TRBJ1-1	ASSTNRDPAF
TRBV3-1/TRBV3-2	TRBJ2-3	ASSQDLSTDTQY
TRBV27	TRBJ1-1	ASSPTGFEAF
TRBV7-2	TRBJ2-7	ASSSNRGEQY
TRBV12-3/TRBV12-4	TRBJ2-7	ASSPTGPVEQY
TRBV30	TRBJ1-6	AWTHRVDDSPLH
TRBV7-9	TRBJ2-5	ASSSGLAGTQETQY
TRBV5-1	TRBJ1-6	ASSLGGTGLANSPLH
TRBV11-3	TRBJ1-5	ASTETGPWQPQH
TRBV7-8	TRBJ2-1	ASSWTSGGAYNEQF
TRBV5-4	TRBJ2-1	ASSFWSAAPF
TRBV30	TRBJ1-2	AWSGTGNGYT
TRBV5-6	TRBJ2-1	ASNLDRGDEQF
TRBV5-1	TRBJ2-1	ASSFQGRGNEQF
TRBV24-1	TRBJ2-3	ATSTGGTDTQY
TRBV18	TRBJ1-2	ASSPKLEGTPYGYT
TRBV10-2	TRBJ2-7	ASTDRGYYEQY
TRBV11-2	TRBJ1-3	ASSFRQGFGNTIY
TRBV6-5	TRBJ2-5	ASSYRRGFETQY
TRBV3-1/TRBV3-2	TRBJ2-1	ASLESGTNEQF
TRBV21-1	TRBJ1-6	ASSAYRGGNSPLH
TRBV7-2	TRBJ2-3	ASSLAGGRSADTQY
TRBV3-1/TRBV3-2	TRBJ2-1	ASSPRPGTGGSLGSYNEQF
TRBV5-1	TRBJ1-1	ASSLEGEMNTEAF
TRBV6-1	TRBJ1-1	ASSDISTGHTEAF
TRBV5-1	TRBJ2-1	ASSLALGGSSYNEQF
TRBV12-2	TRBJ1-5	ASRGWRASNQPQH
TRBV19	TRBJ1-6	ASRPTANSPLH
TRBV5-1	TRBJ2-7	ASSLTSSIGREQY
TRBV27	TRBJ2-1	ASRVPGTYNEQF
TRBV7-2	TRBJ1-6	ASSFYGTGQAPLH
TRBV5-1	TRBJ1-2	ASSRTGNYGYT
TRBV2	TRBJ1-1	ASSVTGTEAF
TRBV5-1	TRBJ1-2	ASSQTTGSYGYT
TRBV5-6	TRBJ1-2	ASSGRGYGYT
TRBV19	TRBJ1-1	ASSIWREGMNTEAF
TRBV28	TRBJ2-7	ASNIPGTSGRLIYEQY
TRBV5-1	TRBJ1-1	ASSYGQGGTEAF
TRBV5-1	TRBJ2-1	ASSGTSSNEQF
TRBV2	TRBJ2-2	ASSGPFRTTGELF
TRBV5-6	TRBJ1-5	ASSFQGGGQPQH
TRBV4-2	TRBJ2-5	ASSQMEGAQGTQY
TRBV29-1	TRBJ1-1	SVVYRDRRVGNTEAF
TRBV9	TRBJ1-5	ASGQGSNQPQH
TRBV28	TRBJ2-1	ASSGLSYNEQF
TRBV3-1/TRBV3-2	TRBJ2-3	ASSASGGDTQY